What follows are 18 T cell receptor beta chains derived from one specimen sequenced in a study of T cell repertoires in cytomegalovirus infection (dated by TCRdb to about 2019). Sequencing was carried out with an Illumina HiSeq 1500. TCRdb reran the public reads through fastp at Q25 and MiXCR, keeping productive beta chains. Rows matching on CDR3 protein sequence are summarized as one entry with the most common DNA and genes. The sample table holds about 830,000 distinct CDR3 sequences, of which about 31% were seen once. Together, the top ten hold 9.5% to 15% of the sample. The treatment or condition label for this specimen denotes: in vitro stimulation with specific CMV peptide epitopes to enrich CMV-specific T cells. The antigens of these receptors remain unknown. The material was cultured CD8+ T cells from PBMCs, obtained from culture after CMV antigen stimulation. These receptor sequences come from a human donor in good health (CMV status not recorded). Some clones in this sample may be carry-over from other donors' samples.

This clonotype has ten or more counts. V is TRBV4-1 and J is TRBJ2-1; TRBD2 agrees at 8 bases. The ends lost 4 bases at V and 1 base at J; junction bases unmatched: 9. The CDR3 consists of 17 residues. Germline CDR1 is MGHRA and CDR2 is YSYEKL. The CDR3 nucleotides are TGCGCCAGCAGCCCCTCTTTAGCGGGGTCTTCCTACAATGAGCAGTTCTTC. Translated: CASSPSLAGSSYNEQFF.

The chain recombines TRBV7-9 with TRBJ1-2; no clear D. This CDR3 is built from 13 residues. Germline V lookup: CDR1 SEHNR, CDR2 FQNEAQ (reference sequence). Trimming took off 5 bases at V and 5 bases at J, with 12 bases between the two ends. The DNA for the CDR3 is TGTGCCAGCAGCCCCAGCACTCCTTATGGCTACACCTTC. Its translation: CASSPSTPYGYTF.

The chain couples TRBV2 to TRBJ1-5; D possibly corresponds to TRBD1 (5 bases). Trimming shortened V by 6 bases and J by 0 bases, and 12 bases separated the two germline ends. The CDR3 is made up of 15 amino acids. The germline CDR1 and CDR2 sequences are SNHLY and FYNNEI. CDR3: CASREGPASNQPQHF. For the CDR3, the DNA is TGTGCCAGCAGAGAGGGGCCCGCTAGCAATCAGCCCCAGCATTTT. Supplemented by reference TRBV2 and TRBJ1-5, the full variable domain reads EPEVTQTPSHQVTQMGQEVILRCVPISNHLYFYWYRQILGQKVEFLVSFYNNEISEKSEIFDDQFSVERPDGSNFTLKIRSTKLEDSAMYFCASREGPASNQPQHFGDGTRLSIL.

This chain uses TRBV7-2 with TRBJ2-7; 7 nucleotides match TRBD2. CDR1 and CDR2 (germline): SGHTA, FQGNSA. The CDR3 covers 15 residues. V lost 4 bases, J lost 0 bases, and 6 bases stayed unmatched. The CDR3 protein is CASSSTSVSSYEQYF. DNA for the CDR3: TGTGCCAGCAGCTCTACTAGCGTGAGCTCCTACGAGCAGTACTTC.

This rearrangement joins TRBV6-6 to TRBJ2-5; possibly TRBD1 for D (6 bases). Germline CDR1 MNHNY, CDR2 SVGAGI (reference sequence). The germline V and J ends were trimmed by 5 bases and 5 bases, with 18 bases remaining between them. This CDR3 spans 15 amino acids. The CDR3, as DNA: TGTGCCAGCAGTGCTCGTAGCAGGGGCAGTGAGACCCAGTACTTC. It specifies CASSARSRGSETQYF.

In this sample, this clonotype turned up a few times. The chain employs TRBV4-1 and TRBJ1-4; weak D call: TRBD1 (5 bases). Trimming removed 1 base at V and 3 bases at J, with 15 bases between. Per germline, CDR1 MGHRA and CDR2 YSYEKL. The CDR3 length is 17 residues. CDR3 sequence (DNA): TGCGCCAGCAGCCAAGTGTTTTCAGAGGGGCCTAATGAAAAACTGTTTTTT. This gives the protein CASSQVFSEGPNEKLFF.

The V gene is TRBV10-3, the J gene TRBJ2-1; 8 bases fit TRBD2. This CDR3 region has 13 residues. With V trimmed by 6 bases and J by 5 bases, 3 bases remained unmatched. Germline V gene sequence: CDR1 ENHRY, CDR2 SYGVKD. This chain's CDR3 is CAIRVSGDNEQFF. In DNA form, the CDR3 reads TGTGCCATCAGGGTTAGCGGGGACAATGAGCAGTTCTTC.

The chain couples TRBV6-6 to TRBJ1-1; D remains unclear. The V gene lost 2 bases and the J gene lost 0 bases, with 16 bases spanning the gap. The CDR3 is 17 residues long. Germline-derived CDR1 and CDR2 are MNHNY and SVGAGI (reference sequence). This chain's CDR3 is CASSYVIQAILNTEAFF. The CDR3 DNA reads TGTGCCAGCAGTTACGTCATTCAGGCAATTTTGAACACTGAAGCTTTCTTT.

The CDR3 here is CASKLVGGPVETQYF. In DNA form, the CDR3 reads TGTGCCAGCAAGCTAGTGGGGGGGCCAGTAGAGACCCAGTACTTC. The chain has TRBV13 and TRBJ2-5, with D tentatively TRBD2 (7 bases). Germline values: CDR1 PRHDT, CDR2 FYEKMQ (reference sequence). V gave up 7 bases and J gave up 4 bases, with 19 bases separating them. This CDR3 has 15 amino acids.

This clonotype occurred once. An end of the junction differs from the germline gene, which may be a read error. The chain is built from TRBV7-4 and TRBJ2-1; no reliable D call. This CDR3 is built from 15 residues. Germline values: CDR1 SGHVT, CDR2 SQSDAQ. This CDR3 is CVSIRLQSSYNEQFF. DNA of the CDR3: TGTGTCAGCATCCGGCTGCAGAGCTCCTACAATGAGCAGTTCTTC.

This clonotype was counted between two and nine times. The rearrangement joins TRBV7-9 to TRBJ2-3; D possibly corresponds to TRBD1 (5 bases). CDR3 length equals 16 residues. CDR1 is SEHNR, CDR2 FQNEAQ, per germline (reference sequence). V was trimmed by 7 bases and J by 4 bases, leaving 21 bases between them. The chain's CDR3 is CASTDIQRGRADTQYF. In DNA form, the CDR3 reads TGTGCCAGCACCGACATACAAAGGGGCCGCGCAGATACGCAGTATTTT. The variable domain in full, with the rest retrieved from reference TRBV7-9 and TRBJ2-3, is DTGVSQNPRHKITKRGQNVTFRCDPISEHNRLYWYRQTLGQGPEFLTYFQNEAQLEKSRLLSDRFSAERPKGSFSTLEIQRTEQGDSAMYLCASTDIQRGRADTQYFGPGTRLTVL.

This clonotype was picked up a small number of times. This chain links TRBV6-6 with TRBJ1-4, with 9 bases that match TRBD1. Germline-derived CDR1 and CDR2 are MNHNY and SVGAGI (reference sequence). CDR3 size: 16 residues. Trimming took 6 bases from V and 1 from J; bases not matched to a gene: 6. The CDR3 DNA follows: TGTGCCAGCAGGGACAGGGGAAGGGGAACTAATGAAAAACTGTTTTTT. Its translation: CASRDRGRGTNEKLFF.

The chain links TRBV7-9 to TRBJ2-7, with D perhaps TRBD1 (6 bases). This CDR3 contains 14 residues. The germline V and J ends were trimmed by 2 bases and 2 bases, with 10 bases remaining between them. Germline V gene lookup returns CDR1 SEHNR and CDR2 FQNEAQ (reference sequence). The CDR3 spells CASSLLDSTYEQYV. The CDR3 DNA reads as TGTGCCAGCAGCTTATTGGACAGTACCTACGAGCAGTACGTC.

The chain couples TRBV14 to TRBJ2-3, with D tentatively TRBD2 (5 bases). Germline V CDR1 and CDR2: SGHDN, FVKESK. This CDR3 comprises 15 residues. V lost 0 bases, J lost 6 bases, and 13 bases lay in between. For the CDR3, the DNA is TGTGCCAGCAGCCAAGATTGGGCCGGCGGGGATACGCAGTATTTT. Translated, it gives CASSQDWAGGDTQYF.

The rearrangement joins TRBV7-6 to TRBJ2-7; 11 bases fit TRBD2. CDR1 and CDR2 from the germline V gene are SGHVS and FNYEAQ. The CDR3 is made up of 15 amino acids. With 5 bases clipped from V and 0 bases from J, the junction kept 3 bases outside the gene matches. The CDR3 region has the DNA TGTGCCAGCAGCCAGGGACTAGCGGCCTCCTACGAGCAGTACTTC. As protein: CASSQGLAASYEQYF.

The chain recombines TRBV7-9 with TRBJ2-2; a possible D gene is TRBD2 (5 bases). Between the trimmed V and J ends, which lost 0 bases and 6 bases, there was a span of 14 bases. There are 16 residues in the CDR3. Per germline, CDR1 SEHNR and CDR2 FQNEAQ (reference sequence). The CDR3 protein is CASSLASRVLAGELFF. DNA for the CDR3: TGTGCCAGCAGCTTAGCGTCGAGGGTTTTGGCCGGGGAGCTGTTTTTT.

V usage is TRBV7-6 and J usage is TRBJ2-7; D gene unclear. Germline lookup yields CDR1 SGHVS and CDR2 FNYEAQ. The CDR3 sequence is 12 residues long. Trimming removed 6 bases at V and 1 base at J, with 7 bases between. The CDR3 nucleotides are TGTGCCAGCAGACAAGGGTCCTACGAGCAGTACGTC. Translation gives CASRQGSYEQYV.

The chain couples TRBV7-9 to TRBJ2-3, with D perhaps TRBD2 (6 bases). Trimming left V 5 bases short and J 0 bases short, with 21 bases between. The V gene's germline CDR1 is SEHNR and CDR2 FQNEAQ (reference sequence). This CDR3 has 18 amino acids. The CDR3, as DNA: TGTGCCAGCAGCCCAGTAGTCCTGGCGGGGTCTAGCACAGATACGCAGTATTTT. This translates into CASSPVVLAGSSTDTQYF.